This T cell receptor (beta chain) comes out of a study of blood T cell repertoires in COVID-19 (dated by TCRdb to the early 2020s). Background for the entire study: The collaborator samples originated in the United States, Italy and Spain and spanned the acute and convalescent phases of COVID-19. The prospective study material was composed of cDNA or gDNA derived from T cells, B-cell-depleted T cells, or PBMCs. Subjects who had been exposed to COVID-19, were actively infected with it, or had recovered from it provided the deeply sampled blood TCRbeta repertoires that made up the dataset. A freely available public database, intended as a resource for researchers studying the immune response to SARS-CoV-2, is where the repertoires were released. Samples came from the ongoing ImmuneRACE study (first 160 participants) plus 1,254 subjects from 6 global collaborators. The sample metadata nearly always contained a de-identified subject ID, COVID-19 status, age in years and sex. Where available, HLA class I and class II types were taken from metadata supplied by the sample provider and were not determined by assay-based typing. The paper's findings and limits, for the study overall: The quantity of clinical and demographic metadata differed by source and by participant and was supplied without curation.

CDR1 and CDR2 were assigned from the germline V gene as MNHNS and SASEGT. V is cut back by 2 bases and J by 4 bases, with 5 bases in the junction unmatched. From its cysteine to its phenylalanine, the CDR3 spans 16 amino acids. Of the read, only the CDR3 DNA is kept; its 48 bases are in frame from base 1. The immunoSEQ Assay, a bias-controlled multiplex PCR, was used to amplify TCRbeta CDR3 regions from genomic DNA. Concerning the study's data processing: Nucleated cell counts per sample were estimated from amplification of reference gene primers within the assay. To quantify the absolute abundance of each unique TCRbeta CDR3 rearrangement, sequence reads were collapsed and filtered. For each sample, productive Simpson clonality was calculated by taking the square root of Simpson's diversity index across productive rearrangements. TCRdb carries this immuneACCESS record with in-frame sequences only. Its versions omit some clonotypes, under half of them owing to an unresolved V gene in the studies checked, with the rest unexplained. That table furnishes V, J and clone size, whereas the DNA furnished D and trimming. Recorded for this sample are about 310,000 clones; about nine tenths of them occurred a single time. The top ten clonotypes cover around 2.1% of the sample.

Collaborating institutions collected whole blood in K2EDTA tubes following their own protocols. For TCRbeta analysis, collaborators shipped samples in one of three forms: frozen whole blood, isolated PBMCs, or DNA extracted from either of those sample types. A word on this clone: Its target antigen remains unknown. No much larger clonotype is one base removed from it; base qualities were not supplied.

The chain is encoded by TRBV6-1 joined to TRBJ2-2, with 9 bases matching TRBD1. Source material: peripheral blood. The clonotype originates from a man between 18 and 35 years old with active or convalescent COVID-19. The nucleotide sequence is given as TGTGCCAGCAGTGAAAGAGGACAGGGGAGCACCGGGGAGCTGTTTTTT. Its coded protein is CASSERGQGSTGELFF.